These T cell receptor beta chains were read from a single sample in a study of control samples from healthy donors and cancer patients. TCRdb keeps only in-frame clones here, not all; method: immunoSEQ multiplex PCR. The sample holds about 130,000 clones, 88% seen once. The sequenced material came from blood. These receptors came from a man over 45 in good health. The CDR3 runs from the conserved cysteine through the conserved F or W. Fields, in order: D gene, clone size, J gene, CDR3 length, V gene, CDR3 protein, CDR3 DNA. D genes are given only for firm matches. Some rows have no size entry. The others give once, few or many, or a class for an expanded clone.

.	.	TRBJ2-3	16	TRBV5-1	CASSRRTDPSTDTQYF	TGCGCCAGCAGCCGACGGACAGACCCAAGCACAGATACGCAGTATTTT
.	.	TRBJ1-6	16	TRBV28	CASTWTESSYNSPLHF	TGTGCCAGCACCTGGACAGAGAGCTCCTATAATTCACCCCTCCACTTT
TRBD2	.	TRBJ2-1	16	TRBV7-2	CASSLDSGGSGVEQFF	TGTGCCAGCAGCTTGGACTCCGGGGGGAGCGGAGTAGAGCAGTTCTTC
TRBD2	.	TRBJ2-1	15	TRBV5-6	CASSLERGDGNEQFF	TGTGCCAGCAGCTTGGAGCGGGGTGACGGCAATGAGCAGTTCTTC
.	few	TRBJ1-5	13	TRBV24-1	CATSDRYDGLQHF	TGTGCCACCAGTGATAGGTATGACGGGCTCCAGCATTTT
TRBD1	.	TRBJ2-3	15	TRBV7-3	CASSYDRGRTDTQYF	TGTGCCAGCAGCTACGACAGGGGGCGCACAGATACGCAGTATTTT
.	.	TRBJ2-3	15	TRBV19	CASQSRGSSTDTQYF	TGTGCCAGTCAGAGTAGGGGATCTAGCACAGATACGCAGTATTTT
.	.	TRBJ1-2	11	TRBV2	CASSPLYGYTF	TGTGCCAGCAGCCCCCTATATGGCTACACCTTC
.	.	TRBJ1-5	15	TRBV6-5	CASRRVQGTNQPQHF	TGTGCCAGCAGGAGAGTCCAGGGGACGAATCAGCCCCAGCATTTT
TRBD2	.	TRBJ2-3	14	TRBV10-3	CAIRTGTSLDTQYF	TGTGCCATCAGAACCGGGACTAGCCTAGATACGCAGTATTTT
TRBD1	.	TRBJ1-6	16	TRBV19	CASSDSGQGVNSPLHF	TGTGCCAGTAGTGATTCGGGACAGGGTGTTAATTCACCCCTCCACTTT
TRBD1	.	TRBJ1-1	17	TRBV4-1	CASSHQGAIAMNTEAFF	TGCGCCAGCAGCCACCAGGGGGCGATCGCCATGAACACTGAAGCTTTCTTT
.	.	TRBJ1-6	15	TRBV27	CASSSVQMNNSPLHF	TGTGCCAGCAGTTCGGTACAGATGAATAATTCACCCCTCCACTTT
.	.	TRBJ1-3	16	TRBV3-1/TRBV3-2	CASSPTGGESGNTIYF	TGTGCCAGCAGCCCCACGGGGGGGGAATCTGGAAACACCATATATTTT
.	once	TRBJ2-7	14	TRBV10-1	CASLEEGLSNEQYF	TGCGCCAGCCTTGAGGAAGGTCTCTCTAACGAGCAGTACTTC
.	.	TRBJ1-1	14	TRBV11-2	CASSFRGGDTEAFF	TGTGCCAGCAGCTTCAGGGGTGGGGACACTGAAGCTTTCTTT
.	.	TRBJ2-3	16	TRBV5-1	CASSLSLTGGLDTQYF	TGCGCCAGCAGCTTAAGTTTAACGGGGGGCCTAGATACGCAGTATTTT
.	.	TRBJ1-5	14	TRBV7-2	CASSLTLSNQPQHF	TGTGCCAGCAGCTTAACTCTTAGCAATCAGCCCCAGCATTTT
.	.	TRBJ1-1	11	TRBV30	CAWRGSLEAFF	TGTGCCTGGAGAGGTAGCCTTGAAGCTTTCTTT
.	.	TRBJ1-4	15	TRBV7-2	CASSRTDLQGGKLFF	TGTGCCAGCAGCCGCACAGACCTACAGGGTGGCAAACTGTTTTTT
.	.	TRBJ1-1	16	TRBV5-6	CASSLFGTSMNTEAFF	TGTGCCAGCAGCTTGTTTGGAACCAGTATGAACACTGAAGCTTTCTTT
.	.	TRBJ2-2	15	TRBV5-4	CASSDQDFPGGELFF	TGTGCCAGCAGCGACCAGGATTTCCCGGGCGGGGAGCTGTTTTTT
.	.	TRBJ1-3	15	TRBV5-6	CASRGGLTGGNTIYF	TGTGCCAGCAGAGGAGGCCTAACGGGGGGAAACACCATATATTTT
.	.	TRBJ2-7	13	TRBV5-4	CASSSPRTEEQYF	TGTGCCAGCAGCTCCCCCCGGACGGAGGAGCAGTACTTC
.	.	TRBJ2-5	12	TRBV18	CASSPTQETQYF	TGTGCCAGCTCACCTACCCAAGAGACCCAGTACTTC
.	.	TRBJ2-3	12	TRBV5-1	CASSLVTDTQYF	TGCGCCAGCAGCTTGGTCACAGATACGCAGTATTTT
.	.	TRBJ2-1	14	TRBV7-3	CASSLSRDYNEQFF	TGTGCCAGCAGCTTATCCCGGGACTACAATGAGCAGTTCTTC
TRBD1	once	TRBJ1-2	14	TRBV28	CASSLEGQGGGYTF	TGTGCCAGCAGTTTAGAGGGACAAGGGGGCGGCTACACCTTC
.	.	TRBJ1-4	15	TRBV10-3	CAISESSSSNEKLFF	TGTGCCATCAGTGAGTCGTCTAGCTCCAATGAAAAACTGTTTTTT
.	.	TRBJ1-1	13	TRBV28	CASAWGGVPEAFF	TGTGCCAGCGCATGGGGCGGGGTCCCTGAAGCTTTCTTT
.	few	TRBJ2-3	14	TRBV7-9	CASSSGISGDTQYF	TGTGCCAGCAGCTCCGGGATCTCGGGGGATACGCAGTATTTT
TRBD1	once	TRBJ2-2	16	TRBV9	CASSEPGQGTTGELFF	TGTGCCAGCAGCGAACCGGGACAGGGTACCACCGGGGAGCTGTTTTTT
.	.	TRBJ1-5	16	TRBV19	CASSMPYRARNQPQHF	TGTGCCAGTAGTATGCCATATCGAGCCAGGAATCAGCCCCAGCATTTT
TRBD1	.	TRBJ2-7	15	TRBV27	CASSHIQGSVYEQYF	TGTGCCAGCAGTCACATACAGGGGTCGGTCTACGAGCAGTACTTC
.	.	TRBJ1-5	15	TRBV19	CASSIDRAGEQPQHF	TGTGCCAGTAGTATAGACAGGGCAGGGGAACAGCCCCAGCATTTT
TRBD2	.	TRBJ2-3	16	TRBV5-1	CASKTSGGASTDTQYF	TGCGCCAGCAAAACTAGCGGGGGAGCTAGCACAGATACGCAGTATTTT
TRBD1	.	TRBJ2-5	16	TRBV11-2	CASSLTLTGVQETQYF	TGTGCCAGCAGCTTAACCCTGACAGGGGTCCAAGAGACCCAGTACTTC
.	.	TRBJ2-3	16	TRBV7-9	CASNGPTGTATDTQYF	TGTGCCAGCAACGGGCCGACCGGGACGGCCACAGATACGCAGTATTTT
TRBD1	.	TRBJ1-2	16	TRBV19	CASSTRTGPPTYGYTF	TGTGCCAGTAGTACCCGGACAGGGCCGCCAACCTATGGCTACACCTTC
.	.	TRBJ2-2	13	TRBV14	CASSLQGAGELFF	TGTGCCAGCAGTCTACAGGGAGCCGGGGAGCTGTTTTTT
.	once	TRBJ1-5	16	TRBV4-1	CASSQAPQVEHQPQHF	TGCGCCAGCAGCCAAGCACCCCAGGTGGAGCATCAGCCCCAGCATTTT
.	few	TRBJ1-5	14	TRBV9	CASSVGGDNQPQHF	TGTGCCAGCAGCGTAGGGGGAGATAATCAGCCCCAGCATTTT
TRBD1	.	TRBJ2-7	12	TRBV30	CAGDRAGYEQYF	TGTGCCGGGGACAGGGCCGGCTACGAGCAGTACTTC
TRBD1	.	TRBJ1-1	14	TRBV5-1	CASSVPGQGSEAFF	TGCGCCAGCAGCGTCCCGGGACAGGGGTCTGAAGCTTTCTTT